The entry below describes one TCR beta chain. Its antigen remains unknown. The data derive from a study of shared clonotypes between healthy human individuals. The assay was immunoSEQ multiplex PCR, and TCRdb's table has in-frame clones only and misses some. The sample holds over 2 million clones, 80% to 95% seen once. Notes on the study in general: Naive subsets usually exceeded memory subsets in estimated richness.

The CDR3 has 14 residues. The germline V gene encodes CDR1 SGHVS and CDR2 FQNEAQ. V shed 1 base and J shed 2 bases, with 6 bases lying between them. The sample consisted of naive CD4+ T cells from PBMCs. Subset described: CD45RA+ positively selected. The TCR was taken from a man aged 18 to 29 in good health. Some clones in this sample may be carry-over from other donors' samples. This rearrangement joins TRBV7-8 to TRBJ1-5; perhaps TRBD1 as D (5 bases). CDR3 residues: CASSLGRGNQPQHF. The CDR3, as DNA: TGTGCCAGCAGCTTAGGCAGGGGCAATCAGCCCCAGCATTTT.